This TCR beta chain was sequenced during a study of cytomegalovirus exposure and HLA in healthy donors. From germline, CDR1 is SQVTM and CDR2 ANQGSEA. This CDR3 comprises 13 residues. V dropped 0 bases and J dropped 8 bases, with 13 bases sitting between them. Study-level results: A reported reduction in N-insertions relative to the approximately 670-donor mean was seen in an Asian-associated ancestry cluster in a later analysis. Later, an analysis showed that TCR beta chains associated with HLA were more clonally expanded than others that were equally common.

Researchers ran the PCR with 60 Vbeta and 13 Jbeta primers. This table comes from immunoSEQ multiplex PCR, and its TCRdb copy is limited to in-frame clones, with some not included. The sample lists roughly 93,000 clones, roughly four fifths occurring once. Of note for this clone: As yet, its antigen is unknown.

The clonotype was recovered from a young man in good health and CMV-seronegative. Material: PBMCs. V gene TRBV29-1 combines with J gene TRBJ1-2; possible D gene TRBD1, 5 bases. Here the CDR3 reads CSVEDGGFVGYTF. CDR3 nucleotides: TGCAGCGTTGAAGATGGGGGGTTTGTAGGCTACACCTTC.